A selection of T cell receptor beta chains follows, all from one sample in a study of shared clonotypes between healthy human individuals. Sequencing was performed with immunoSEQ multiplex PCR; in TCRdb, only in-frame clones are kept and a portion is missing. In the table there are approximately 2,000,000 clones, 90% to 95% of which are singletons. Specimen: naive CD8+ T cells from PBMCs. Receptors originate from a man younger than 35 in good health. Some clones in this sample may be carry-over from other donors' samples. CDR3s include the opening cysteine and the closing phenylalanine or tryptophan. The D gene is left open where the match is weak. Only some rows state a clone size, as once, few, many or a class for expanded clones.

>.|TRBD2|16|TRBV6-6|TRBJ2-1
TGTGCCAGCAGGGAACCCGGACTAGTTGAAAACAATGAGCAGTTCTTC
CASREPGLVENNEQFF
>once|TRBD1|13|TRBV30|TRBJ2-7
TGTGCCTGGAGTGTCGGGACAGACTACGAGCAGTACTTC
CAWSVGTDYEQYF
>.|TRBD2|13|TRBV27|TRBJ2-2
TGTGCCCAAAAACGCGGGAGAACCGGGGAGCTGTTTTTT
CAQKRGRTGELFF
>.|.|14|TRBV6-5|TRBJ2-3
TGTGCCAGCAGTCTGTTCAGCGAGACAGATACGCAGTATTTT
CASSLFSETDTQYF
>.|TRBD1|15|TRBV15|TRBJ1-5
TGTGCCACCAGCAGAGACAAGGGGGCCGCACAGCCCCAGCATTTT
CATSRDKGAAQPQHF
>.|.|13|TRBV5-6|TRBJ2-5
TGTGCCAGCAGCTTCAGCAGGACAGAGACCCAGTACTTC
CASSFSRTETQYF
>.|.|12|TRBV7-9|TRBJ2-1
TGTGCCAGCAGTCGACAGGGAGGTGAGCAGTTCTTC
CASSRQGGEQFF
>.|TRBD1|15|TRBV9|TRBJ2-2
TGTGCCAGCAGCGTGGGGACAGCGAACACCGGGGAGCTGTTTTTT
CASSVGTANTGELFF
>.|.|14|TRBV4-2|TRBJ2-5
TGTGCCAGCAGCCTTACGGGACACGGAGAGACCCAGTACTTC
CASSLTGHGETQYF
>.|.|12|TRBV27|TRBJ2-1
TGTGCCAGCAGTCCGATCCATGCTGAGCAGTTCTTC
CASSPIHAEQFF
>.|TRBD2|16|TRBV4-1|TRBJ2-3
TGCGCCAGCAGCCAAGAAGTGGGACTAGCGGGAGATACGCAGTATTTT
CASSQEVGLAGDTQYF
>.|TRBD2|14|TRBV6-5|TRBJ2-5
TGTGCCAGCAGTGAAAGCGGGAGTGGCGAGACCCAGTACTTC
CASSESGSGETQYF
>.|.|15|TRBV6-5|TRBJ2-7
TGTGCCAGCAGCTCACTAGTTCGCACGTCCTACGAGCAGTACTTC
CASSSLVRTSYEQYF
>.|TRBD2|13|TRBV7-6|TRBJ2-7
TGTGCCAGCAGCCTAGCGGAGACCTACGAGCAGTACTTC
CASSLAETYEQYF